The next 29 T cell receptor beta chains were all read from a single sample in a study of regulatory T cells in long-lasting Graves disease. Time point: newly diagnosed GD, antithyroid drugs for less than 3 months. RNA from PBMCs was the source of the TCR library. Both iRepertoire HTBI primers and Arm-PCR of CDR3 regions were used to build the TCR beta libraries. A single record per CDR3 protein comes from TCRdb applying MiXCR to the multiplex PCR reads. The sample consists of roughly 500,000 distinct CDR3 sequences, approximately 12% of them appearing once. This sample also appeared in a second study, on T cells in Graves' hyperthyroidism and ophthalmopathy.

The sequenced sample was peripheral blood mononuclear cells (PBMCs), obtained at new diagnosis, from a patient treated with antithyroid drugs. Receptors were obtained from a woman in her 30s with Graves disease.

This chain's CDR3 is CAWSRGGNEKLFF. As DNA, the CDR3 is TGTGCCTGGAGTAGAGGGGGTAATGAAAAACTGTTTTTT. The chain has TRBV30 and TRBJ1-4; a possible D gene is TRBD1 (6 bases). Between the trimmed V and J ends, which lost 2 bases and 4 bases, there was a span of 8 bases. CDR3 size: 13 residues. Germline loops: CDR1 GTSNPN, CDR2 SVGIG (reference sequence).

This clonotype was picked up many times. The rearrangement uses TRBV7-8 and TRBJ2-4, with TRBD2 matching 8 bases. CDR1 SGHVS and CDR2 FQNEAQ come from the germline V gene. The ends lost 0 bases at V and 0 bases at J; junction bases unmatched: 10. The CDR3 runs to 19 residues. CDR3 loop: CASSLARAGGARAKNIQYF. The CDR3 nucleotides are TGTGCCAGCAGCTTAGCCAGGGCCGGGGGGGCAAGAGCCAAAAACATTCAGTACTTC.

This clonotype showed up many times. V and J are TRBV28 and TRBJ1-1, with a tentative D call TRBD1 (6 bases). This CDR3 is built from 14 residues. Looked up from germline, CDR1 is MDHEN and CDR2 is SYDVKM. Trimming removed 0 bases from V and 3 bases from J, with 8 bases in between. The CDR3 protein is CASSLWQGHTEAFF. The CDR3 DNA is TGTGCCAGCAGTTTATGGCAGGGGCACACTGAAGCTTTCTTT.

The V gene is TRBV20-1, the J gene TRBJ2-3; maybe TRBD2 (6 bases). Trimming cost V 5 bases and J 4 bases, with 16 bases left between them. This CDR3 spans 14 amino acids. Germline V lookup: CDR1 DFQATT, CDR2 SNEGSKA (reference sequence). The CDR3 DNA follows: TGCAGTGCTGCACGAGGCGGGGTGGCAGATACGCAGTATTTT. This codes for CSAARGGVADTQYF.

The V gene is TRBV6-9, the J gene TRBJ2-2, with D maybe TRBD1 (6 bases). The CDR3 sequence is 14 residues long. With 4 bases removed from V and 3 bases from J, the gap between germline ends came to 9 bases. Germline CDR1 is MNHGY and CDR2 is SVAAGI. CDR3 DNA sequence: TGTGCCAGCAGTTTCTACAGGGACACCGGGGAGCTGTTTTTT. This gives the protein CASSFYRDTGELFF.

This clonotype was seen at least ten times. V and J are TRBV4-3 and TRBJ2-7; no clear D gene. V lost 0 bases, J lost 8 bases, and 8 bases lay in between. The CDR3 extends over 12 amino acids. Germline V gives CDR1 LGHNA, CDR2 YSLEER. CDR3 amino acids: CASSQDDGQQYF. The CDR3 region has the DNA TGCGCCAGCAGCCAAGACGACGGGCAGCAGTACTTC.

This clonotype has ten or more counts. The rearrangement uses TRBV29-1 and TRBJ1-1; D gene uncertain. In germline, CDR1 is SQVTM, CDR2 ANQGSEA. Trimming left V 4 bases short and J 1 base short, with 7 bases between. The CDR3 has 12 residues. CDR3 sequence (DNA): TGCAGCGTTGTCACCGGGAACACTGAAGCTTTCTTT. Translating gives CSVVTGNTEAFF.

Here the CDR3 reads CASTTAQANYGYTF. DNA of the CDR3: TGTGCCAGTACCACAGCTCAGGCTAACTATGGCTACACCTTC. The rearrangement uses TRBV19 and TRBJ1-2; D call uncertain. CDR1 is LNHDA, CDR2 SQIVND, per germline (reference sequence). The CDR3 has 14 residues. V lost 7 bases and J 0 bases, leaving 12 bases between the germline ends. The full variable domain, rest sourced from reference TRBV19 and TRBJ1-2, is DGGITQSPKYLFRKEGQNVTLSCEQNLNHDAMYWYRQDPGQGLRLIYYSQIVNDFQKGDIAEGYSVSREKKESFPLTVTSAQKNPTAFYLCASTTAQANYGYTFGSGTRLTVV.

Here the CDR3 reads CASSLSQRNYGYTF. The CDR3 DNA reads as TGCGCCAGCAGCTTGTCACAGAGAAACTATGGCTACACCTTC. The chain employs TRBV5-1 and TRBJ1-2; D is ambiguous. Germline assignment: CDR1 SGHRS and CDR2 YFSETQ. Trimming stripped 1 base from V and 2 bases from J, with 9 bases between. The CDR3 is 14 residues long.

This clonotype was detected a few times. The V call is TRBV7-3, the J call TRBJ1-5; D is unresolved. The CDR3 contains 15 residues. Germline loops: CDR1 SGHTA, CDR2 FQGTGA. Trimming pared 3 bases from V and 5 bases from J, leaving 14 bases between. The chain's CDR3 is CASSLEWVKHQPQHF. In DNA, the CDR3 is TGTGCCAGCAGCTTGGAATGGGTTAAACATCAGCCCCAGCATTTT.

Only a few counts were recorded for this clonotype. V usage is TRBV20-1 and J usage is TRBJ1-5, with D maybe TRBD1 (6 bases). Germline CDR1 reads DFQATT; CDR2 reads SNEGSKA (reference sequence). V dropped 6 bases and J dropped 5 bases, with 20 bases sitting between them. This CDR3 contains 15 residues. The CDR3 spells CSAGYRVRRDQPQHF. CDR3 coding DNA: TGCAGTGCGGGTTACAGGGTCCGCCGCGATCAGCCCCAGCATTTT.

This clonotype was observed many times. The V call is TRBV20-1, the J call TRBJ2-2, with 9 bases matching TRBD1. Germline CDR1 DFQATT, CDR2 SNEGSKA (reference sequence). The V gene end was trimmed by 4 bases and the J gene end by 4 bases; junction bases not matched to a gene: 7. This CDR3 comprises 15 residues. CDR3 residues: CSAKTRDRVTGELFF. The CDR3 coding sequence is TGCAGTGCTAAGACCCGGGACAGGGTCACCGGGGAGCTGTTTTTT.

This clonotype appeared a few times. The V call is TRBV6-1, the J call TRBJ1-2, with 8 positions matching TRBD1. Germline V gene data show CDR1 as MNHNS and CDR2 as SASEGT. Trimming at V came to 6 bases and at J to 10 bases, leaving 7 bases not matched to a gene. The CDR3 has 12 residues. The CDR3 protein is CASRTGQGNYTF. The DNA for the CDR3 is TGTGCCAGCAGGACCGGACAGGGCAACTACACCTTC.

A few counts support this clonotype. J is TRBJ1-1 and V is TRBV5-5; no reliable D call. The germline CDR1 and CDR2 sequences are SGHKS and YYEKEE (reference sequence). Deletions cut 2 bases from V and 0 bases from J, with 5 bases between. The CDR3 has 13 amino acids. The CDR3 loop reads CASSFVVNTEAFF. The CDR3 DNA follows: TGTGCCAGCAGCTTTGTAGTGAACACTGAAGCTTTCTTT.

This clonotype has just a few counts. A much larger clone is a single base away; this may be a read error. The chain carries TRBV30 and TRBJ2-2, with D perhaps matching TRBD2 (5 bases). The germline CDR1 and CDR2 sequences are GTSNPN and SVGIG (reference sequence). The CDR3 is made up of 14 amino acids. CDR3 nucleotide sequence: TGTGCCTGGAGAGGTAGCGCGAACACCGGGGAGCTGCTTTTT. Protein: CAWRGSANTGELLF.

This clonotype was counted ten times or more. The chain employs TRBV27 and TRBJ2-1, with D possibly matching TRBD1 (6 bases). Trimming removed 3 bases from V and 6 bases from J, with 12 bases in between. CDR1 is MNHEY, CDR2 SMNVEV, per germline (reference sequence). This CDR3 is built from 14 residues. CDR3 region: CASSFSGTLNEQFF. In DNA form, the CDR3 reads TGTGCCAGCAGTTTCTCCGGGACACTCAATGAGCAGTTCTTC.

The chain has TRBV2 and TRBJ1-6, with no clear D. V was pared by 7 bases and J by 10 bases, with 17 bases between. The germline gives CDR1 SNHLY, CDR2 FYNNEI. This CDR3 is built from 14 residues. Written as DNA, the CDR3 is TGTGCCAGCACCCGGGAGGGAAGGAGCTCACCCCTCCACTTT. Amino acid sequence: CASTREGRSSPLHF.

V gene TRBV7-2 combines with J gene TRBJ2-7; the match to TRBD2 covers 8 bases. This CDR3 is built from 15 residues. Germline CDR1 is SGHTA and CDR2 is FQGNSA. V dropped 6 bases and J dropped 2; count of bases not matched to a gene: 9. The CDR3 nucleotides are TGTGCCAGCAGGGGGACGGGAGGGCCGACCTACGAGCAGTACTTC. Protein: CASRGTGGPTYEQYF.

This clonotype came up a few times. The genes are TRBV20-1 and TRBJ1-1; D unclear. V lost 0 bases, J lost 0 bases, and 8 bases lay in between. The CDR3 has 14 amino acids. Germline CDR1 is DFQATT and CDR2 is SNEGSKA (reference sequence). CDR3 region: CSARDSTVNTEAFF. CDR3 nucleotide sequence: TGCAGTGCTAGAGATTCGACTGTGAACACTGAAGCTTTCTTT.

Details on this clonotype: A far larger clone is a single base away, which makes a read error likely. V gene TRBV6-9 combines with J gene TRBJ1-2; weak D call: TRBD1 (5 bases). In germline, CDR1 is MNHGY, CDR2 SVAAGI. V dropped 4 bases and J dropped 8 bases, with 17 bases sitting between them. The CDR3 is 14 residues long. CDR3 region: CASSFCGTREGYTF. The CDR3 nucleotides read TGTGCCAGCAGTTTCTGCGGGACGAGGGAAGGCTACACCTTC.

In this sample, this clonotype turned up many times. The rearrangement uses TRBV6-2 or TRBV6-3 and TRBJ2-5; D uncertain. The CDR3 totals 13 residues. CDR1 is MNHEY, CDR2 SVGEGT, per germline. V was pared by 10 bases and J by 5 bases, with 17 bases between. The CDR3 DNA follows: TGTGCCACGAGGACCGCCACTTCGGAGACCCAGTACTTC. It yields the protein CATRTATSETQYF.

At least ten counts were recorded for this clonotype. The rearrangement joins TRBV6-2 or TRBV6-3 to TRBJ1-3; D is uncertain. Trimming removed 2 bases at V and 0 bases at J, with 11 bases between. Germline V lookup: CDR1 MNHEY, CDR2 SVGEGT. The CDR3 is made up of 16 amino acids. The CDR3 here is CASSYRPGSSGNTIYF. The CDR3 nucleotides are TGTGCCAGCAGTTACCGCCCGGGCAGCTCTGGAAACACCATATATTTT.

This clonotype has ten or more counts. J is TRBJ2-1 and V is TRBV18; possible D gene TRBD2, 5 bases. The CDR3 spans 13 residues. V shed 0 bases and J shed 6 bases, with 6 bases lying between them. Germline CDR1 reads KGHSH; CDR2 reads LQKENI. The CDR3 DNA follows: TGTGCCAGCTCACCACCGGGGAGCAATGAGCAGTTCTTC. Residues: CASSPPGSNEQFF.

This clonotype was observed many times. V is TRBV28 and J is TRBJ2-5; TRBD1 is a possible D gene (6 bases). CDR3 length equals 12 residues. Germline V gene lookup returns CDR1 MDHEN and CDR2 SYDVKM. The germline V and J ends were trimmed by 5 bases and 5 bases, with 9 bases remaining between them. CDR3 residues: CASSQGRETQYF. CDR3 bases: TGTGCCAGCAGTCAGGGGCGGGAGACCCAGTACTTC.

The V and J genes are TRBV4-1 and TRBJ2-7, with 7 bases matching TRBD2. V was pared by 5 bases and J by 2 bases, with 6 bases of the junction left unmatched. Germline V gene lookup returns CDR1 MGHRA and CDR2 YSYEKL. The CDR3 has 14 residues. The CDR3 spells CASSSGLGAYEQYF. The CDR3 DNA reads as TGCGCCAGCAGCTCTGGACTAGGAGCCTACGAGCAGTACTTC.

In this sample, this clonotype turned up a few times. V is TRBV12-3 or TRBV12-4 and J is TRBJ2-7, with D possibly TRBD1 on 6 matching bases. Trimming took off 5 bases at V and 0 bases at J, with 14 bases between the two ends. The CDR3 is 15 amino acids. The CDR3 DNA reads TGTGCCAGCAGTAGGGACACCTCCATCTCCTACGAGCAGTACTTC. This sequence encodes CASSRDTSISYEQYF.

The sample holds a few counts of this clonotype. The chain recombines TRBV11-2 with TRBJ2-7; 14 bases fit TRBD2. The germline V gene encodes CDR1 SGHAT and CDR2 FQNNGV. The junction had 11 bases not matched to a gene; V was cut back by 0 bases and J by 4 bases. The CDR3 covers 19 residues. For the CDR3, the DNA is TGTGCCAGCAGCTTAGAGAGTGTGGGACTAGCGGGAGAATCTTACGAGCAGTACTTC. As protein: CASSLESVGLAGESYEQYF.

This clonotype is a singleton in its sample. The V call is TRBV7-8, the J call TRBJ1-1; tentative D call: TRBD1 (6 bases). V lost 0 bases, J lost 1 base, and 21 bases lay in between. Germline CDR1 reads SGHVS; CDR2 reads FQNEAQ. The CDR3 runs 19 residues. The CDR3, as DNA: TGTGCCAGCAGCTTAGCGCGGTTTGTTTGGGGGCGCGGGAACACTGAAGCTTTCTTT. It translates to CASSLARFVWGRGNTEAFF.

This clonotype was picked up many times. The rearrangement uses TRBV30 and TRBJ2-2; D unclear. V was pared by 4 bases and J by 6 bases, with 12 bases between. CDR1 is GTSNPN and CDR2 is SVGIG in the germline V gene (reference sequence). This CDR3 comprises 13 residues. The CDR3 protein is CAWNVGLAGELFF. The CDR3 coding sequence is TGTGCCTGGAACGTGGGTCTTGCCGGGGAGCTGTTTTTT.